This TCR beta chain was identified during a study of blood T cell repertoires in COVID-19. Study as a whole: The United States, Italy and Spain supplied acute and convalescent COVID-19 samples.

Generated by immunoSEQ multiplex PCR, the TCRdb table keeps only in-frame clones and is missing some. The profile shows about 480,000 clones, around 90% of them singletons. The study assigned cohorts using participant-reported clinical history. The CDR3 consists of 14 residues. V shed 3 bases and J shed 3 bases, with 13 bases lying between them. Germline V CDR1 and CDR2: DFQATT, SNEGSKA (reference sequence). This chain joins TRBV20-1 and TRBJ2-3; D is perhaps TRBD2 (5 bases). The receptor's source is a woman between 18 and 29 years old with acute COVID-19. Specimen: PBMCs or T cells enriched from blood (not recorded which). CDR3 DNA sequence: TGCAGTGCTAGTCTCGGCGGGTATACAGATACGCAGTATTTT. This sequence encodes CSASLGGYTDTQYF.